This T cell receptor (beta chain) was recorded in a study of cytomegalovirus exposure and HLA in healthy donors (dated by TCRdb to the late 2010s). In the study overall: An earlier analysis of several hundred of the donors reported approximately 270 Gb of sequence data and approximately 110 million unique TCR beta sequences from around 200 million T cells. An early release covering roughly 600 HLA-typed donors comprised about 290 gigabases of sequencing data and around 80 million unique TCR sequences. Of the 398 genotyped donors, about 80% fell in the genetic ancestry cluster associated with self-reported Caucasian donors. The aim of the study was to test whether cataloging public T cell receptors could identify signatures of past pathogen exposure. The study profiled the T cell repertoires of 500 to 800 subjects by immunosequencing and related them to cytomegalovirus serostatus. A separate validation cohort of roughly 110 different subjects was used in addition to the approximately 700-subject first cohort. To predict cytomegalovirus infection status, the study brought together high-throughput TCR immunosequencing, statistical association of individual TCRs with disease status, and machine learning. To study patterns of TCR occurrence, a later analysis re-analyzed previously published TCR beta repertoires from hundreds of donors and added high-resolution HLA genotyping. Rather than drawing on any new phenotypic data, the later analysis identified candidate immune exposures from TCR beta sequences and the way those sequences occurred across donors. In an earlier analysis of roughly 600 of the donors, high-throughput TCR beta sequencing was used to judge whether each TCR beta V gene segment behaved as functional or pseudogenic. Donor age, sex, ethnicity and CMV serostatus were compiled together with the repertoire data. In a later genetic analysis, genome-wide SNP genotypes for 398 of the 666 donors were used, and that subset was treated as a discovery cohort. Every repertoire in the discovery cohort had been generated on one and the same sequencing platform. HLA typing included class I and class II loci at four-digit resolution. The number of donors typed differed by locus, with about 629-630 for A, B, C, DRB1 and DQB1, roughly 520 for DQA1, some 570 for DPA1, and 450 to 480 for DPB1. Because of strong linkage in the cohort, roughly five DR-DQ haplotypes were treated as single units for association and clustering. Across some 400 genotyped donors of the cohort, an average of about 240,000 unique TCR beta nucleotide sequences per donor were sequenced, and approximately 19% of those sequences were non-productive.

The full study reports these points: A group of highly shared sequence variants was considered likely to be a technical artifact of the sequencing pipeline. According to the authors, the approach could potentially be generalized to other disease states and immunological phenotypes. V-gene and J-gene trimming of TCR beta chains was associated with a missense DCLRE1C variant in a later genetic analysis, and the association was replicated in an independent cohort. Sequencing depth was assumed to be roughly uniform across donors in the presence/absence analyses, though that assumption may not hold. According to a later analysis, TCR association rates differed among HLA loci, with DRB1 alleles showing the most associated TCRs and HLA-C alleles showing the fewest. In vitro tests confirmed that a few of the cytomegalovirus-associated TCR beta chains recognize cytomegalovirus antigens. Because some donors lacked HLA typing at each locus, the association tests relied only on the typed subset. A later analysis reported that several top co-occurrence clusters appeared linked to parvovirus B19, influenza, CMV and Epstein-Barr virus. The only immune exposure information available for the cohort was CMV serostatus. Assigning TCR associations to individual alleles was difficult when HLA alleles, especially DR and DQ, strongly co-occurred. Correlated functional status among segregating V segments might reflect linkage disequilibrium, but an unknown experimental factor could not be ruled out. A further reported finding was that TCR beta sequences accurately predicted the HLA-A and HLA-B alleles for most subjects in the first cohort. A later genetic analysis reported fewer N-insertions in productive TCRs among donors in an Asian-associated ancestry cluster than the approximately 670-donor mean. Most TCR sequences were seen in very few donors, while some public TCRs were found in many individuals. In a later analysis, HLA-associated TCR beta chains showed more clonal expansion and lower generation probabilities than non-associated chains that were equally common. At a false discovery rate of 0.05, a later analysis linked about 16,000 TCR beta sequences to specific HLA alleles. Some IMGT-functional V segments, including TRBV6-2 and TRBV6-3, could not be told apart with the 87-base-pair reads, so those segments were excluded. In both the original and validation cohorts, the classifier was reported to diagnose cytomegalovirus status with high specificity and sensitivity. Roughly 17 rarely observed V segments, including chromosome 9 orphons, were excluded from the earlier analysis of some 590 of the donors because counts were too low. Only TCR beta chains were sequenced in this cohort, and the absence of alpha or paired-chain data limited detectable features. A later analysis found that most CMV-associated TCR beta chains appeared HLA-restricted, with HLA associations seemingly driven largely by CMV exposure. A total of 150 to 200 TCR beta chains were listed by the study as associated with cytomegalovirus. In an earlier analysis of approximately 590 of the donors, most TCR beta V segments appeared in productive rearrangements about 87% or about 30% of the time, broadly matching IMGT annotations.

The library was obtained by the immunoSEQ multiplex PCR assay. For the multiplex PCR, a mixture combining 60 forward primers for TCR Vbeta segments and 13 reverse primers for TCR Jbeta segments was used. A multiplex PCR assay on genomic DNA amplified the CDR3 region of rearranged TCR beta genes. The Illumina HiSeq System was used to sequence the amplified TCR beta libraries as 87-base-pair reads. The study's processing was this. A later analysis counted about 80 million unique TCR beta chains across the 550 to 750 repertoires, and 10 million to 12 million of these chains were shared by at least two donors. To remove PCR and sequencing errors, raw reads were error-corrected and collapsed into unique sequences using a nearest-neighbor algorithm that merged closely related sequences. To assign V, D and J gene segments, CDR3 sequences were aligned to IMGT reference sequences. For a sequence to be retained, a match of at least six nucleotides was required to both a V gene segment and a J gene segment. Rearrangements were classified as productive when the CDR3 lacked stop codons and remained in frame with V and J, and all other rearrangements were classified as non-productive. Following IMGT convention, CDR3 was defined as the stretch from the second conserved V-encoded cysteine up to the conserved J-encoded phenylalanine. The earlier analysis of about 560 of the donors excluded any sequence lacking an unambiguous match to a single V gene segment. An earlier analysis of a few hundred of the donors classified V segments as functional when productive rearrangements were above 56.7% and as segregating when the standard deviation between donors was above 5%. A statistical classification framework was built to diagnose cytomegalovirus status from the catalog of TCR beta chain sequences. V and J gene assignment, in a later analysis, came from comparing TCR nucleotide sequences with IMGT/GENE-DB human TR gene sequences. A later analysis assigned CDR3 sequences and most-parsimonious VDJ recombination scenarios with the TCRdist pipeline. In a later analysis, each TCR beta chain was defined by its CDR3 amino acid sequence together with its V-gene family, and reads without a unique V-gene family were excluded. In a later analysis, approximately 590 highly shared, low-generation-probability nucleotide sequences were removed to address suspected cross-contamination and a sequencing artifact. In a later analysis, a clonal expansion index was calculated for each public chain from normalized within-repertoire ranks of inferred template counts. In a later analysis, generation probabilities were computed using a VDJ recombination model fitted to out-of-frame rearrangements, and the results were checked against IGoR. Hypergeometric tests were used in a later analysis to score TCR-TCR, TCR-HLA and TCR-CMV co-occurrence, with a repertoire-size bias correction applied to the TCR pairs. False discovery rates were estimated in a later analysis by permuting HLA or CMV assignments 20 times. In a later analysis, co-occurring TCRs were grouped with DBSCAN, and TCRdist sequence similarity was added when clustering was performed within HLA-allele-positive subsets. For co-occurrence clustering, repertoires with fewer than 30,000 or more than 120,000 public chains were excluded, along with several repertoires with anomalous nucleotide sharing. TCRdb provides this immuneACCESS table in a form limited to in-frame rearrangements. Some clones are lacking; in checked studies, under half of them reflect an unresolved V gene, and why the rest are absent is not known. The DNA gave D and trimming, while V, J and clone size come from that table. This sample lists 110,000 to 150,000 clones; more than 75% were detected once. 2% to 3% of the sample is taken by the ten largest.

This clone came up once. This clone's antigen is unknown. There are no base qualities to consult, and no much larger clone falls within one base. The sample has other DNA sequences that encode this CDR3 too. The cohort comprised 670 or so healthy bone marrow donors. Cohort members were all nominally healthy when sampled, although unrecorded immune exposures were likely present. The donor tested CMV seropositive and was one of the 289 seropositive cohort members. A peripheral blood sample was collected from each donor, and TCR beta sequencing was performed on peripheral blood mononuclear cells. Genomic DNA extraction from the blood cell samples was performed with the Qiagen DNeasy Blood Extraction Kit. Inclusive of the bounding cysteine and phenylalanine, the CDR3 is 15 residues long. Only CDR3 DNA remains: 45 bases, in frame from the first base. Compared with germline, V lacks 0 bases and J lacks 2 bases; bases without a gene match: 0. For CDR1 and CDR2, the germline V gene lists SGHRS and YFSETQ.

This chain is built from TRBV5-1 and TRBJ2-1; 9 central bases correspond to TRBD2. The sequenced sample was PBMCs. The sequence derives from a woman aged 18-29 years in good health and CMV-seropositive. The DNA is as follows: TGCGCCAGCAGCTTGGGCGGGGGGGCCTACAATGAGCAGTTCTTC. Translation gives CASSLGGGAYNEQFF.